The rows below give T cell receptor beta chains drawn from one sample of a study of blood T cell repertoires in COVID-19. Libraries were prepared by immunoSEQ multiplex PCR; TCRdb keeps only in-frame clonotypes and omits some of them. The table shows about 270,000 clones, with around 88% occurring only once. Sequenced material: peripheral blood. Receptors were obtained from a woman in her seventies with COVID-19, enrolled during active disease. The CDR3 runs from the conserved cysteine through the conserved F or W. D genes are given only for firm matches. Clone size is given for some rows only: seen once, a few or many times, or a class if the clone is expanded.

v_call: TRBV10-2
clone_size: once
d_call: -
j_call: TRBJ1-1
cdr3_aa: CASGRDAEQAFF
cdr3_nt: TGCGCCAGCGGACGGGATGCCGAACAGGCTTTCTTT

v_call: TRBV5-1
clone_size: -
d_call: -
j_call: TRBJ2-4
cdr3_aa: CASGRFGKNIQYF
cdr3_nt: TGCGCCAGCGGTCGGTTCGGCAAAAACATTCAGTACTTC

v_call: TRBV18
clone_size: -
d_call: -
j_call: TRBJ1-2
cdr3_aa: CASSPETQGIYGYTF
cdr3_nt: TGTGCCAGCTCACCTGAGACTCAGGGGATCTATGGCTACACCTTC

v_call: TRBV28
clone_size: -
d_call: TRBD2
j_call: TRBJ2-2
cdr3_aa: CASARAGGSTGELFF
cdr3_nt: TGTGCCAGCGCAAGAGCGGGGGGGTCCACCGGGGAGCTGTTTTTT

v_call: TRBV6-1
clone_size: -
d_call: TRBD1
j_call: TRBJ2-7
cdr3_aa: CASSSDREYEQYF
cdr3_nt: TGTGCCAGCAGCTCCGACAGGGAATACGAGCAGTACTTC

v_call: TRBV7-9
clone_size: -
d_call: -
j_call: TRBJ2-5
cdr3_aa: CASSSGRRDQETQYF
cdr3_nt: TGTGCCAGCAGCTCGGGAAGGAGGGACCAAGAGACCCAGTACTTC

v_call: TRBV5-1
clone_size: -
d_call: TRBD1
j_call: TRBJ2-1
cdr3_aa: CASSPLGQGSYNEQFF
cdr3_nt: TGCGCCAGCAGCCCGTTGGGACAGGGGTCCTACAATGAGCAGTTCTTC

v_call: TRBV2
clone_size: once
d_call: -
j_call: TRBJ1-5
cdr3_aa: CASSVGRGQPQHF
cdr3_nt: TGTGCCAGCAGTGTCGGGCGGGGCCAGCCCCAGCATTTT

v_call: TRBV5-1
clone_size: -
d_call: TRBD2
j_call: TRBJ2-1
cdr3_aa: CASSSTSGGYNEQFF
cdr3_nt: TGCGCCAGCAGCTCCACTAGCGGGGGTTACAATGAGCAGTTCTTC

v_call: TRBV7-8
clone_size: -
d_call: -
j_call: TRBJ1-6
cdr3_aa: CASSIQTAYNSPLHF
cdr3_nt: TGTGCCAGCAGCATCCAGACAGCGTATAATTCACCCCTCCACTTT

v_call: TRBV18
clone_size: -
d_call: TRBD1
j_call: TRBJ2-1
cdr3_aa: CASSPQGAVSYNEQFF
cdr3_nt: TGTGCCAGCTCACCACAGGGGGCGGTATCCTACAATGAGCAGTTCTTC

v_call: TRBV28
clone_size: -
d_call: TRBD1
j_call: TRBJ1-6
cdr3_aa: CASSGSRGQSSPLHF
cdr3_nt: TGTGCCAGCAGCGGGTCACGGGGACAGTCATCACCCCTCCACTTT

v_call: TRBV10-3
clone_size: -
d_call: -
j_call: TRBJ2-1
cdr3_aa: CAAAGLSYNEQFF
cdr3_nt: TGTGCCGCCGCCGGACTCTCTTACAATGAGCAGTTCTTC

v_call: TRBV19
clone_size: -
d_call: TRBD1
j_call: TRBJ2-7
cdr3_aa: CASSIGPGGYSYEQYF
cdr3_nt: TGTGCCAGTAGTATCGGTCCAGGGGGTTACTCCTACGAGCAGTACTTC

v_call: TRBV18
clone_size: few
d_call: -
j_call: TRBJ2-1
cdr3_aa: CASSPGRGGHNNEQFF
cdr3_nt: TGTGCCAGCTCACCGGGAAGGGGTGGGCACAACAATGAGCAGTTCTTC

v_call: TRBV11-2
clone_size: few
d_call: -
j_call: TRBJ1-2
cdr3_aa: CASSSSGEANYGYTF
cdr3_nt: TGTGCCAGCAGCTCCTCAGGGGAAGCTAACTATGGCTACACCTTC

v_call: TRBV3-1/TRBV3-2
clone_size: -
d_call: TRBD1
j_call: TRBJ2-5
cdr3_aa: CASSVRQGRETQYF
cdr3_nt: TGTGCCAGCAGCGTCCGACAGGGCCGAGAGACCCAGTACTTC

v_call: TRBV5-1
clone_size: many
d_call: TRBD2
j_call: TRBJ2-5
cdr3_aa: CASSYPTSGGPQETQYF
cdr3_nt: TGCGCCAGCAGCTACCCAACTAGCGGGGGGCCTCAAGAGACCCAGTACTTC

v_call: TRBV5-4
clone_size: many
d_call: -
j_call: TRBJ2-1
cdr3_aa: CATFARTPSSYNEQFF
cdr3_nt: TGTGCCACATTCGCTAGGACACCGAGCTCCTACAATGAGCAGTTCTTC

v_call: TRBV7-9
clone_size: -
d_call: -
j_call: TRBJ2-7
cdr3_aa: CASSLRGSEQYF
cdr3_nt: TGTGCCAGCAGCTTAAGGGGGAGCGAGCAGTACTTC

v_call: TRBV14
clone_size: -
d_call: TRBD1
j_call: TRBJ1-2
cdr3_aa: CASSPRTGVNYGYTF
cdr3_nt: TGTGCCAGCAGCCCGAGGACAGGGGTGAACTATGGCTACACCTTC

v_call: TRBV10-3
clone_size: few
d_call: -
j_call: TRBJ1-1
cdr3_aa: CAILRTSIGEGTEAFF
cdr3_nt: TGTGCCATCCTCCGGACGTCCATCGGAGAGGGCACTGAAGCTTTCTTT

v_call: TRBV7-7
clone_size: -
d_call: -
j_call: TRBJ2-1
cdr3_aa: CASSLAGGLYNEQFF
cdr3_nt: TGTGCCAGCAGCTTAGCGGGGGGTCTGTACAATGAGCAGTTCTTC

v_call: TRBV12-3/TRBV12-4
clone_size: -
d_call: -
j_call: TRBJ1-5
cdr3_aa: CASSLWGGWPQHF
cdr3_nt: TGTGCCAGCAGTTTATGGGGGGGGTGGCCCCAGCATTTT

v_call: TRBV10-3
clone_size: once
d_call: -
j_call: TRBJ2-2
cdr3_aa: CAINPSSNTGELFF
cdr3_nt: TGTGCCATCAATCCGTCCTCGAACACCGGGGAGCTGTTTTTT

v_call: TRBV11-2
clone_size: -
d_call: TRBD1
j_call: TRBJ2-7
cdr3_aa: CASTRQGENEQYF
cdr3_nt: TGTGCCAGCACCCGACAGGGAGAGAACGAGCAGTACTTC

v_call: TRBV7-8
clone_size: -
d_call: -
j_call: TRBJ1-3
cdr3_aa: CASSLQRVSGNTIYF
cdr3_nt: TGTGCCAGCAGCTTACAGAGGGTGTCTGGAAACACCATATATTTT

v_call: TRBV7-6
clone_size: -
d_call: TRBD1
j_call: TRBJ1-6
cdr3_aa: CASSWGQGGAASPLHF
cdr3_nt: TGTGCCAGCAGCTGGGGACAGGGAGGAGCGGCTTCACCCCTCCACTTT

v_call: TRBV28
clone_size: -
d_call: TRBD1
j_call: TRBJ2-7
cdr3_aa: CASSLAGTEGYEQYF
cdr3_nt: TGTGCCAGCAGTTTAGCCGGGACAGAGGGTTACGAGCAGTACTTC

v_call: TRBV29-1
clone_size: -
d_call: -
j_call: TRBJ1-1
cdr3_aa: CSVKGGAGITEAFF
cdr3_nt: TGCAGCGTGAAAGGGGGGGCAGGGATCACTGAAGCTTTCTTT

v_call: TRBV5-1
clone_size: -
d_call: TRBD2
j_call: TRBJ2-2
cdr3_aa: CASTSEAGELFF
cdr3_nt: TGCGCCAGTACTAGCGAAGCCGGGGAGCTGTTTTTT

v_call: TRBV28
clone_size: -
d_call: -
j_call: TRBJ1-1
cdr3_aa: CASRRQDRNEAFF
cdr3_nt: TGTGCCAGCAGGAGACAAGACAGGAATGAAGCTTTCTTT

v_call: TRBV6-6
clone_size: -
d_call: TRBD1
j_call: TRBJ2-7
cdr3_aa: CASSNRDRGSYEQYF
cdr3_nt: TGTGCCAGCAGTAACCGGGACAGGGGCTCCTACGAGCAGTACTTC

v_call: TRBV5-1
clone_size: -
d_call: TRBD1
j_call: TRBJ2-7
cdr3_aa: CASSSGQGGNEQYF
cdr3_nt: TGCGCCAGCAGCTCCGGACAGGGTGGGAACGAGCAGTACTTC

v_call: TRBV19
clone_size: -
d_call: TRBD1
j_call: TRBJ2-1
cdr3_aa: CASSTILTGGDEQFF
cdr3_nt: TGTGCCAGTAGTACCATACTGACAGGGGGCGATGAGCAGTTCTTC

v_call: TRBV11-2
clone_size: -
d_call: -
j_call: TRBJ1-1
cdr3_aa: CASSLERGNEAFF
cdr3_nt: TGTGCCAGCAGCTTAGAGAGGGGGAATGAAGCTTTCTTT

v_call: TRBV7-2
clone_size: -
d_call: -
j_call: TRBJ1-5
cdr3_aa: CASSAGATLNQPQHF
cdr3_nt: TGTGCCAGCAGCGCGGGGGCGACGTTGAATCAGCCCCAGCATTTT

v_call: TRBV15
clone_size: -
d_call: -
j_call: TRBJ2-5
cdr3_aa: CATSTNSGMGTQYF
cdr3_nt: TGTGCCACCAGCACCAACTCGGGGATGGGGACCCAGTACTTC

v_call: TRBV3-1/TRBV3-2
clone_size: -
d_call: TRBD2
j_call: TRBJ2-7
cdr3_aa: CASSQDSSGGLSYEQYF
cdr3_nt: TGTGCCAGCAGCCAGGACTCTAGCGGGGGGCTCTCCTACGAGCAGTACTTC

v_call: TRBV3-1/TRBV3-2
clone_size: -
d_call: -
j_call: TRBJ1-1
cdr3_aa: CASSQVPGRTEAFF
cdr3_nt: TGTGCCAGCAGCCAGGTACCGGGGAGGACTGAAGCTTTCTTT

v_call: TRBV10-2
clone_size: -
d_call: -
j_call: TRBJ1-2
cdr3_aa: CASAIPRGLNYGYTF
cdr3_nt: TGCGCCAGCGCGATTCCCCGGGGTCTTAACTATGGCTACACCTTC

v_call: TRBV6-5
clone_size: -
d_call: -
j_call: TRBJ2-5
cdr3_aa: CASSYSRETQYF
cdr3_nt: TGTGCCAGCAGTTACTCCCGGGAGACCCAGTACTTC

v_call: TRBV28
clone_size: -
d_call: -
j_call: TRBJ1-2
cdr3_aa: CASSADSRASHYGYTF
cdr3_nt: TGTGCCAGCAGTGCGGACAGCCGGGCAAGCCACTATGGCTACACCTTC

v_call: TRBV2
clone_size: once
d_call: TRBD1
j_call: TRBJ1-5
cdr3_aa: CASSEGTGWNQPQHF
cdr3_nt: TGTGCCAGCAGTGAAGGGACAGGGTGGAATCAGCCCCAGCATTTT

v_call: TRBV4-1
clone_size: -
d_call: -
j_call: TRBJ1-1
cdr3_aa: CASSQEARGPEAFF
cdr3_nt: TGCGCCAGCAGCCAAGAGGCCAGGGGCCCTGAAGCTTTCTTT

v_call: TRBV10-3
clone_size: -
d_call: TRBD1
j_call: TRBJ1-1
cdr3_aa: CAIGQGVEGTEAFF
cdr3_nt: TGTGCCATAGGACAGGGGGTAGAGGGCACTGAAGCTTTCTTT

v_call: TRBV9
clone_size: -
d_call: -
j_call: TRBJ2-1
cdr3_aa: CASSPRVGGGPNEQFF
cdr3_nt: TGTGCCAGCAGCCCTCGGGTGGGCGGGGGCCCGAATGAGCAGTTCTTC

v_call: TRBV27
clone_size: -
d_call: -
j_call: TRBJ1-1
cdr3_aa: CASSFGRQGKAFF
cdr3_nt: TGTGCCAGCAGTTTTGGTCGGCAGGGAAAAGCTTTCTTT